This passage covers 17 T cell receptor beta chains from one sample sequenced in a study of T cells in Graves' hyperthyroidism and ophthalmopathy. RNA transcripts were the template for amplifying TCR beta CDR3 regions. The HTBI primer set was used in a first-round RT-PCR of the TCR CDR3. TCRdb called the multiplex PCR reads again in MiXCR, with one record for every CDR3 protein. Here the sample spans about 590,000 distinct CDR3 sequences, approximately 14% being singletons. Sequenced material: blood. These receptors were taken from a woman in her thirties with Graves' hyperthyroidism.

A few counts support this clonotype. In nucleotides, the CDR3 is TGTGCCAGCGACAGGGGAGGGGATGAGCAGTTCTTC. Amino acid sequence: CASDRGGDEQFF. The chain employs TRBV10-3 and TRBJ2-1, with D maybe TRBD1 (8 bases). Germline V gene data show CDR1 as ENHRY and CDR2 as SYGVKD. The CDR3 has 12 residues. V lost 10 bases and J 8 bases, leaving 15 bases between the germline ends.

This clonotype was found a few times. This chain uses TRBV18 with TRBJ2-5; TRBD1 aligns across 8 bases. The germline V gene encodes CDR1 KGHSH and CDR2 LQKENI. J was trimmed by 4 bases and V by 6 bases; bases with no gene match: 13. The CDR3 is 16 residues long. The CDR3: CASSETGVGVGETQYF. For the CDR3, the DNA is TGTGCCAGCTCTGAGACAGGGGTTGGAGTCGGAGAGACCCAGTACTTC.

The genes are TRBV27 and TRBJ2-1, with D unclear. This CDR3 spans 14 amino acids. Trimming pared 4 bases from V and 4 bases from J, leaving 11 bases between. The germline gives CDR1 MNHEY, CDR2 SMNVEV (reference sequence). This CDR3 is CASSWAEQYNEQFF. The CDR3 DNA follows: TGTGCCAGCAGTTGGGCCGAGCAATACAATGAGCAGTTCTTC.

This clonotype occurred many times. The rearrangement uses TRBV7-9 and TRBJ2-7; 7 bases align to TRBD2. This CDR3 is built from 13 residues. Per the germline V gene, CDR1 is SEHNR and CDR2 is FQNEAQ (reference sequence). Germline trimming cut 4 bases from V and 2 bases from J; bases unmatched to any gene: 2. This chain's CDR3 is CASSWGGTYEQYF. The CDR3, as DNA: TGTGCCAGCAGCTGGGGGGGGACCTACGAGCAGTACTTC.

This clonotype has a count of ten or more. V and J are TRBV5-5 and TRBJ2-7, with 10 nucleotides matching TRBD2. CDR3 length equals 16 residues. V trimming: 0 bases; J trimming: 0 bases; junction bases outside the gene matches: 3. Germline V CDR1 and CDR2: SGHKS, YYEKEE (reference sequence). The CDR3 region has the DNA TGTGCCAGCAGCTTGGTGGCTAGCGGGAGCTCCTACGAGCAGTACTTC. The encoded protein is CASSLVASGSSYEQYF.

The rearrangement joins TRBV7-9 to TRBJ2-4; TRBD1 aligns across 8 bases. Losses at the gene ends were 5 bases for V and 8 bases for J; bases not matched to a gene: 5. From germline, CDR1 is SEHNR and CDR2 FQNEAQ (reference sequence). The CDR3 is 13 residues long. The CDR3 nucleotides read TGTGCCAGCAGCCCACACAGGGGGGACATTCAGTACTTC. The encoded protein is CASSPHRGDIQYF.

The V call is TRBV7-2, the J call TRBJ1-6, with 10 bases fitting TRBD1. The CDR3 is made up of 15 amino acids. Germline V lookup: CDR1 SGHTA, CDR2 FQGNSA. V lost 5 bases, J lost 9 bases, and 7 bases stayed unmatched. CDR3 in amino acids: CASSPGTGDASPLHF. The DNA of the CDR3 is TGTGCCAGCAGCCCGGGGACAGGGGACGCTTCACCCCTCCACTTT.

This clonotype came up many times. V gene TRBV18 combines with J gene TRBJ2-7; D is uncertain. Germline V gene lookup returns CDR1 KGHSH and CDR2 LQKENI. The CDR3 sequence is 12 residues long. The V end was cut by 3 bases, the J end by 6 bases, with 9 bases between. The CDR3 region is CASSPRVGEQYF. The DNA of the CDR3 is TGTGCCAGCTCACCCCGGGTAGGCGAGCAGTACTTC.

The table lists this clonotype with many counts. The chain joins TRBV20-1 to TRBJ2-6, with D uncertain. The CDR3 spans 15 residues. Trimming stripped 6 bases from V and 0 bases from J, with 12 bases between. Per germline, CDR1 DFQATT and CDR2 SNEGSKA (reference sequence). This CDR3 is CSAARRRSGANVLTF. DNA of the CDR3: TGCAGTGCCGCCAGACGACGCTCTGGGGCCAACGTCCTGACTTTC.

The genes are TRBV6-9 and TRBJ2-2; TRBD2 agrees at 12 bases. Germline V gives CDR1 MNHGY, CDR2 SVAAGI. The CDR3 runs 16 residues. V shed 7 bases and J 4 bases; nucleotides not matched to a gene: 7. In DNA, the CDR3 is TGTGCCAGCACTTGGACTAGCGGGATAGCCACCGGGGAGCTGTTTTTT. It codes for CASTWTSGIATGELFF.

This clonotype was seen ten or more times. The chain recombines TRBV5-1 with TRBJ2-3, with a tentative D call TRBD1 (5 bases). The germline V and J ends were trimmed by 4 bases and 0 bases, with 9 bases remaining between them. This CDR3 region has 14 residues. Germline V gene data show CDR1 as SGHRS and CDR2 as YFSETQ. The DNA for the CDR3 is TGCGCCAGCAGCATGGACACCAGCACAGATACGCAGTATTTT. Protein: CASSMDTSTDTQYF.

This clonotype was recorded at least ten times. CDR3 region: CAISPTTGGKDTQYF. DNA of the CDR3: TGTGCCATCAGTCCCACGACAGGGGGAAAAGATACGCAGTATTTT. J is TRBJ2-3 and V is TRBV10-3; 9 nucleotides match TRBD1. Germline assignment: CDR1 ENHRY and CDR2 SYGVKD. The V and J ends lost 5 bases and 5 bases, in that order; junction bases with no gene match: 8. CDR3 length: 15 amino acids.

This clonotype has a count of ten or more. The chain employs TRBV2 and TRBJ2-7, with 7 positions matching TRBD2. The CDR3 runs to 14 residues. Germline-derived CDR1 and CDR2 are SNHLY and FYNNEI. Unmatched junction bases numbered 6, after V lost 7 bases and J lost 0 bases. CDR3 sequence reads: CASNPGGLSYEQYF. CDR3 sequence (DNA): TGTGCCAGCAATCCGGGAGGACTCTCCTACGAGCAGTACTTC.

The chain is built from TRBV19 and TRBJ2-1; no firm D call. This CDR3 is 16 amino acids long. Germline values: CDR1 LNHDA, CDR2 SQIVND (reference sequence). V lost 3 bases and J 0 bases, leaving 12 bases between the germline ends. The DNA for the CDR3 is TGTGCCAGTAGTATTCTCGGCATTAGCTCCTACAATGAGCAGTTCTTC. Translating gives CASSILGISSYNEQFF.

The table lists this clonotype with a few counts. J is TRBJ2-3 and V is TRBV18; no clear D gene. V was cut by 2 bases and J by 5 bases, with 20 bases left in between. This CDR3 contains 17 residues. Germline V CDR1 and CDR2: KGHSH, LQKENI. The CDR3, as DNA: TGTGCCAGCTCACCAATGGGCTGGCCAAACATGGGAGATACGCAGTATTTT. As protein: CASSPMGWPNMGDTQYF.

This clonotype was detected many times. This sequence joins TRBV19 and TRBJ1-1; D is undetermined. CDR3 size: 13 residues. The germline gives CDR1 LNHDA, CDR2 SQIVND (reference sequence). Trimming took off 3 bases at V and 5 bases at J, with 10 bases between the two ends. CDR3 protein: CASSMNEGTEAFF. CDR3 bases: TGTGCCAGTAGTATGAATGAGGGAACTGAAGCTTTCTTT.

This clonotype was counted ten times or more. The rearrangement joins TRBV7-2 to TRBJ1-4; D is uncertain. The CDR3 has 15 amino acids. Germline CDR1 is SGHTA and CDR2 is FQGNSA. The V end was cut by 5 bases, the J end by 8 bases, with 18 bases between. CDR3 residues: CASSPRPRPSEKLFF. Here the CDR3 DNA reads TGTGCCAGCAGCCCTCGTCCGCGTCCTTCCGAAAAACTGTTTTTT. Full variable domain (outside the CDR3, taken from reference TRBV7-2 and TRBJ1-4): GAGVSQSPSNKVTEKGKDVELRCDPISGHTALYWYRQSLGQGLEFLIYFQGNSAPDKSGLPSDRFSAERTGGSVSTLTIQRTQQEDSAVYLCASSPRPRPSEKLFFGSGTQLSVL.